This T cell receptor (beta chain) was sequenced for a study of blood T cell repertoires in COVID-19. Across the whole study: T cells, B-cell-depleted T cells, or PBMCs provided the cDNA or gDNA that served as material.

Only in-frame clones appear in the TCRdb table, and some are missing; sequencing was by immunoSEQ multiplex PCR. Of around 360,000 clones in the sample, around 87% were seen once. Patients at the Seattle site were enrolled during active infection and followed longitudinally. Trimming at V came to 7 bases and at J to 2 bases, leaving 7 bases not matched to a gene. The length of the CDR3 is 16 residues. Germline V gene data show CDR1 as SNHLY and CDR2 as FYNNEI. The clonotype comes from a woman aged 25 to 39 with COVID-19, enrolled during active disease. Sequencing used peripheral blood. The rearrangement joins TRBV2 to TRBJ2-3, with 12 bases matching TRBD2. CDR3 sequence reads: CASNEWTSGVTDTQYF. For the CDR3, the DNA is TGTGCCAGCAACGAGTGGACTAGCGGGGTCACAGATACGCAGTATTTT.